This TCR beta chain was sequenced in a study of PD-L1 blockade in urothelial cancer. Some clones are missing from TCRdb's copy, which holds only in-frame ones; the method was immunoSEQ multiplex PCR. Here the sample spans about 56,000 clones, 85% being singletons. CDR3 length: 15 amino acids. After removal of 0 bases from V and 2 bases from J, the junction contained 4 bases not matched to a gene. Germline lookup yields CDR1 MNHEY and CDR2 SMNVEV (reference sequence). Noted time point: pretreatment peripheral blood. The sequenced sample was PBMCs, obtained around atezolizumab (anti-PD-L1) treatment. This TCR was sampled from a man between 65 and 79 years old with urothelial cancer. The chain links TRBV27 to TRBJ2-7, with 7 bases that match TRBD1. Here the CDR3 reads CASSLSGTATYEQYF. CDR3 nucleotides: TGTGCCAGCAGTTTATCGGGGACAGCCACCTACGAGCAGTACTTC.